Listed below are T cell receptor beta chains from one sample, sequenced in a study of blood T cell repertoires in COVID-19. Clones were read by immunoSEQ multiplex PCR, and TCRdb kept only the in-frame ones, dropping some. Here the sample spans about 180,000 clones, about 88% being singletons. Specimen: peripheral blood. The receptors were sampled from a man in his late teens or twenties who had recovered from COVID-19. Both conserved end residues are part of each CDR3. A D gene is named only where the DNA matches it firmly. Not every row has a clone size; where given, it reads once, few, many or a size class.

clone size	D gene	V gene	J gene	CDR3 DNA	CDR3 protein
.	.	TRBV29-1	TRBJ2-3	TGCAGCGTTGCCGGTTCGGCAGGGGGCACAGATACGCAGTATTTT	CSVAGSAGGTDTQYF
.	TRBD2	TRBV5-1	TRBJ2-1	TGCGCCAGCAGCAGAACTAGCGGACTTTCCTACAATGAGCAGTTCTTC	CASSRTSGLSYNEQFF
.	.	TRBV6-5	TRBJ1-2	TGTGCCAGCAGTTACTCGAGGCATCAGGGCTATGGCTACACCTTC	CASSYSRHQGYGYTF
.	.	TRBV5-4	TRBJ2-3	TGTGCCAGCAGCTCCCCCAGCGGGAGCACAGATACGCAGTATTTT	CASSSPSGSTDTQYF
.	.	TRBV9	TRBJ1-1	TGTGCCAGCAGCGTACAGGGTGCTACTGAAGCTTTCTTT	CASSVQGATEAFF
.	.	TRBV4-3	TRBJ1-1	TGCGCCAGCAGCCAGAGGACAGACATGAACACTGAAGCTTTCTTT	CASSQRTDMNTEAFF
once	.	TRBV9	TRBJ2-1	TGTGCCAGCAGCGCCCCCGGGACGCGGAGGGGGCAGTTCTTC	CASSAPGTRRGQFF
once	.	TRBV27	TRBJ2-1	TGTGCCAGCAGTTCCTTCTCCTACAATGAGCAGTTCTTC	CASSSFSYNEQFF
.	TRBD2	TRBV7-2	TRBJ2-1	TGTGCCAGCAGCCGCAGCGGGACCTCCTACAATGAGCAGTTCTTC	CASSRSGTSYNEQFF
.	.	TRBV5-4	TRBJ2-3	TGTGCCAGCAGCTTGGGTTCTTCCACAGATACGCAGTATTTT	CASSLGSSTDTQYF
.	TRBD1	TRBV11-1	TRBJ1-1	TGTGCCAGCAGCCGGGACAGATTGAACACTGAAGCTTTCTTT	CASSRDRLNTEAFF
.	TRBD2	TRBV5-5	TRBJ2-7	TGTGCCAGCAGCAAGATAGCGGGGAGCTCCTACGAGCAGTACTTC	CASSKIAGSSYEQYF
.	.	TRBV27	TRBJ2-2	TGTGCCAGCAGTTTATCGCCGAACCTAAGCACCGGGGAGCTGTTTTTT	CASSLSPNLSTGELFF
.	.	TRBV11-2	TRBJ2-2	TGTGCCAGCACCTTGAGGCTCGGGGATGGCGGGGAGCTGTTTTTT	CASTLRLGDGGELFF
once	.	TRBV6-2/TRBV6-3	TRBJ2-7	TGTGCCAGCAGTCAGATAGCGGCCGAGCAGTACTTC	CASSQIAAEQYF
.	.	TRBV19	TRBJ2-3	TGTGCCAGTAGTATCGGTACGGTGGCAGATACGCAGTATTTT	CASSIGTVADTQYF
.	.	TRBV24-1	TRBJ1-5	TGTGCCACCAGGACCCCAGGGGCCCAGCATTTT	CATRTPGAQHF
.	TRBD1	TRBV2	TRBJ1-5	TGTGCCAGCAGCGATACAGGGGGCAGGGCGCGTCAGCCCCAGCATTTT	CASSDTGGRARQPQHF
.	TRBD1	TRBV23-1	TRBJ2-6	TGCGCCAGCAGTCAGAACCTAGGGACAGGGAGTACTGGGGCCAACGTCCTGACTTTC	CASSQNLGTGSTGANVLTF
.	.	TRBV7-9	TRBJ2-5	TGTGCCAGCAGCCTCCCCGGCCTGACAGGGACCCAGTACTTC	CASSLPGLTGTQYF
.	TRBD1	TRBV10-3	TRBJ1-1	TGTGCCATCAGTGACATAGACAGGGGAGTCACTGAAGCTTTCTTT	CAISDIDRGVTEAFF
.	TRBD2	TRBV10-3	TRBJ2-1	TGTGCCATCAGTGGGACTAGCTCCAAAAACAATGAGCAGTTCTTC	CAISGTSSKNNEQFF
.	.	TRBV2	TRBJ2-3	TGTGCCAGCAGTGTACAGGCGGTGGCAGATACGCAGTATTTT	CASSVQAVADTQYF
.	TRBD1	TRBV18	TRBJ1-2	TGTGCCAGCTCACCGGTCACAGGGGGTCATGGCTACACCTTC	CASSPVTGGHGYTF
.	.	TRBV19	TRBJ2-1	TGTGCCAGTAGTACTCGAGATGAGCAGTTCTTC	CASSTRDEQFF
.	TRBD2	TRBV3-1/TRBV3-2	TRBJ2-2	TGTGCCAGCAGCCAAGAAAAGAAAGCGGGAGTCACCGGGGAGCTGTTTTTT	CASSQEKKAGVTGELFF
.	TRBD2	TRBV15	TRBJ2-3	TGTGCCACCAGCAGAGAATCGTCAGGGAGGGGAGATACGCAGTATTTT	CATSRESSGRGDTQYF
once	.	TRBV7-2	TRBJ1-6	TGTGCCAGCAGCAGGGGCAACTATAATTCACCCCTCCACTTT	CASSRGNYNSPLHF
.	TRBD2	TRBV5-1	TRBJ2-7	TGCGCCAGCAGCCCCGGGACTAGCGGGAGGGTTCTTGAGCAGTACTTC	CASSPGTSGRVLEQYF
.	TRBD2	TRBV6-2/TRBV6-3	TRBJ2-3	TGTGCCAGCAGTTACTCGAGGTCGGGAGGAGGGGATACGCAGTATTTT	CASSYSRSGGGDTQYF
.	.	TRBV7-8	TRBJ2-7	TGTGCCAGCAGCTTTAAATTGGACAGAGCCTACGAGCAGTACTTC	CASSFKLDRAYEQYF
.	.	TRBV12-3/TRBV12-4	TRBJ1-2	TGTGCCAGCACCCCCAATAGATATGGCTACACCTTC	CASTPNRYGYTF
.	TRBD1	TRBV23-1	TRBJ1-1	TGCGCCAGCAGTCATTCCGACAGGGGAAAAGGGGCTTTCTTT	CASSHSDRGKGAFF
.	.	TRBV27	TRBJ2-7	TGTGCCAGCAGTTTTCAGGGATCCTACGAGCAGTACTTC	CASSFQGSYEQYF
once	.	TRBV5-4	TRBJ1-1	TGTGCCAGCAGCTCCCAGGGGATGCCTGAAGCTTTCTTT	CASSSQGMPEAFF
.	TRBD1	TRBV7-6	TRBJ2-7	TGTGCCAGCAGCTCTGGACAGGTAGTATCCTACGAGCAGTACTTC	CASSSGQVVSYEQYF
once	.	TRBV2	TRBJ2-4	TGTGCCAGCAGTCCTCCAGGGGTAATGGACATTCAGTACTTC	CASSPPGVMDIQYF
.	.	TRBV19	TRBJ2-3	TGTGCCAGTAGTCTTTGGCGGGGAGGCGGGACAGATACGCAGTATTTT	CASSLWRGGGTDTQYF
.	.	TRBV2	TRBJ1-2	TGTGCCAGCACCCAAGGTCTAACAGTGAACTATGGCTACACCTTC	CASTQGLTVNYGYTF
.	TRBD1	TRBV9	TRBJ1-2	TGTGCCAGCAGCCCCGGGACAGGACACTATGGCTACACCTTC	CASSPGTGHYGYTF
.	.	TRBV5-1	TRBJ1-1	TGCGCCAGCAGCTTACAGGGTATTGGGATGAACACTGAAGCTTTCTTT	CASSLQGIGMNTEAFF
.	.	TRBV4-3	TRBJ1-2	TGCGCCAGCAGCCAAGGGTCCGAAGGGGACTATGGCTACACCTTC	CASSQGSEGDYGYTF
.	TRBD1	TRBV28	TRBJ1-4	TGTGCCAGCAGTTCCTCCGGACAGGGTAATGAAAAACTGTTTTTT	CASSSSGQGNEKLFF
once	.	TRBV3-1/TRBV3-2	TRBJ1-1	TGTGCCAGCAGCCGGTTACAGGGATTGGATACTGAAGCTTTCTTT	CASSRLQGLDTEAFF
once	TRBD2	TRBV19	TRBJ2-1	TGTGCCAGTAGTCCCCGACTAGCGGGAGTCGATAATGAGCAGTTCTTC	CASSPRLAGVDNEQFF
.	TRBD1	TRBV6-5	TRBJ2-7	TGTGCCACGGGACAGGGAACTTCCTACGAGCAGTACTTC	CATGQGTSYEQYF
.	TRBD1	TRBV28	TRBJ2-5	TGTGCCAGCAACCGACAGGGCAACTCGTACCAAGAGACCCAGTACTTC	CASNRQGNSYQETQYF
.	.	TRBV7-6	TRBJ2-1	TGTGCCAGCAGCTTAGCGGGAGAAAGGTTTCGTGAGCAGTTCTTC	CASSLAGERFREQFF
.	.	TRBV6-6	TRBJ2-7	TGTGCCAGCAGTTACGCTGGGGGGTACGAGCAGTACTTC	CASSYAGGYEQYF
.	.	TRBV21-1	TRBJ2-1	TGTGCCAGCAGCAAAGGGCCGGGGACAGGGGGGAATGAGCAGTTCTTC	CASSKGPGTGGNEQFF
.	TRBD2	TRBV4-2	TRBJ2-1	TGTGCCAGCAGCCAAGGTCTGGCTAGCGGGAAGGGTGAGCAGTTCTTC	CASSQGLASGKGEQFF
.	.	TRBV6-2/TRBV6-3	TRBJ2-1	TGTGCCAGCAGTTACAGGGGCGGCTTCTACAATGAGCAGTTCTTC	CASSYRGGFYNEQFF